This T cell receptor beta chain emerged from a study of blood T cell repertoires in COVID-19. Study summary: Sites across the United States, Italy and Spain contributed samples from acute and convalescent COVID-19.

Trimming cost V 2 bases and J 8 bases, with 15 bases left between them. CDR1 and CDR2 from the germline V gene are MGHRA and YSYEKL. This CDR3 is built from 14 residues. Method: immunoSEQ multiplex PCR; TCRdb's copy keeps in-frame clones and lacks some. Of about 300,000 clones in the sample, more than 75% were seen once. The sample was PBMCs or T cells enriched from blood (not recorded which). The origin of this receptor is a woman between 18 and 29 years old who had recovered from COVID-19. The rearrangement links TRBV4-1 to TRBJ1-2, with D perhaps TRBD1 (5 bases). Written as DNA, the CDR3 is TGCGCCAGCAGCCAAAACACGGGACTCCTAGGCTACACCTTC. Protein product: CASSQNTGLLGYTF.